The 3 T cell receptor beta chains reported below all come from one sample, sequenced in a study of T cells after posttransplantation cyclophosphamide. Profiling relied on immunoSEQ multiplex PCR, and the TCRdb table lists in-frame clones only, not all of them. Sampling found 40,000 to 55,000 clones, none seen once. Material: PBMCs. The receptors were gathered from a man aged 35-49 years in good health, CMV-negative, and a related stem cell transplant donor.

This clone was detected many times. This chain joins TRBV7-2 and TRBJ1-1, with 9 bases that match TRBD1. With V trimmed by 2 bases and J by 7 bases, 14 bases remained unmatched. Per germline, CDR1 SGHTA and CDR2 FQGNSA. The CDR3 loop spans 17 amino acids. In DNA, the CDR3 is TGTGCCAGCAGCTTATTTTCCCGGACAGGGGAGGTTATTGAAGCTTTCTTT. This translates into CASSLFSRTGEVIEAFF.

J is TRBJ1-6 and V is TRBV6-5; 10 bases are a match to TRBD1. Germline V gives CDR1 MNHEY, CDR2 SVGAGI. After removal of 6 bases from V and 10 bases from J, the junction contained 3 bases not matched to a gene. This CDR3 region has 13 residues. The CDR3 here is CASRPGQGSPLHF. CDR3 nucleotide sequence: TGTGCCAGCAGACCGGGACAGGGGTCACCCCTCCACTTT.

This clone has at least ten counts. This rearrangement joins TRBV28 to TRBJ2-2; D perhaps matches TRBD2 (6 bases). Trimming pared 3 bases from V and 2 bases from J, leaving 13 bases between. This CDR3 comprises 16 residues. The germline CDR1 and CDR2 sequences are MDHEN and SYDVKM. CDR3 amino acids: CASSLMLSGNTGELFF. DNA of the CDR3: TGTGCCAGCAGTTTGATGCTTAGCGGTAACACCGGGGAGCTGTTTTTT.